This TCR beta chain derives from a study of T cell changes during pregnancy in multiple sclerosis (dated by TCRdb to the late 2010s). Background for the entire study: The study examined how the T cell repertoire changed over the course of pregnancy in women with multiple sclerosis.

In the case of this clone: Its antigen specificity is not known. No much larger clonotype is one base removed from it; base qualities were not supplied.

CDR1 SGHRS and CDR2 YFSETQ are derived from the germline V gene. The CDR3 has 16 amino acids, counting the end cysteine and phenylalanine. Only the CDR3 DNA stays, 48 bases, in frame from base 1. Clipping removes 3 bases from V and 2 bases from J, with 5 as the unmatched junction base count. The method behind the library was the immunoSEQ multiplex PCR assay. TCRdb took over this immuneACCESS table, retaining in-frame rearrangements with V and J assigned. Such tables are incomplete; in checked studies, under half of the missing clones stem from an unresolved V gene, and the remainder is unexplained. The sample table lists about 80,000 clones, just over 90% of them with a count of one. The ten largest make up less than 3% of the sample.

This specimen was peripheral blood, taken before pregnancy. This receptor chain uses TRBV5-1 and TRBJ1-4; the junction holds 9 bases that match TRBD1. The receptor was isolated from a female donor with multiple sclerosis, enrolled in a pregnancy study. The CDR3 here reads CASSYTGGATNEKLFF. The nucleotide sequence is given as TGCGCCAGCAGCTACACAGGGGGCGCGACTAATGAAAAACTGTTTTTT.